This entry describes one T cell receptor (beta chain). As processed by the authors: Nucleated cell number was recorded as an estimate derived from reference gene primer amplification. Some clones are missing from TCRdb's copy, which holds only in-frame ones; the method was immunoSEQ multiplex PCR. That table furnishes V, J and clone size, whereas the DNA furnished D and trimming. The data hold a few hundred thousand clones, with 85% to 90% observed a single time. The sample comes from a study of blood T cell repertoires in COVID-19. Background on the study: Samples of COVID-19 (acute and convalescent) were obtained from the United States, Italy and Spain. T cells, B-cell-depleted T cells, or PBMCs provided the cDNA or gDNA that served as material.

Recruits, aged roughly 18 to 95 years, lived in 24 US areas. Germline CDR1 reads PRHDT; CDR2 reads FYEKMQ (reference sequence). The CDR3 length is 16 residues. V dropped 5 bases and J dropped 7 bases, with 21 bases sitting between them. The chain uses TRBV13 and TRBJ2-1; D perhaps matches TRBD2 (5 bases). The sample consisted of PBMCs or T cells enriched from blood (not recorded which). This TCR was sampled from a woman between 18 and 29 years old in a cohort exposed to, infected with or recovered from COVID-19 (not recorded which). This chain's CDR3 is CASSPQVSAGENEQFF. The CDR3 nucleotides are TGTGCCAGCAGCCCTCAAGTGTCGGCGGGTGAAAATGAGCAGTTCTTC.